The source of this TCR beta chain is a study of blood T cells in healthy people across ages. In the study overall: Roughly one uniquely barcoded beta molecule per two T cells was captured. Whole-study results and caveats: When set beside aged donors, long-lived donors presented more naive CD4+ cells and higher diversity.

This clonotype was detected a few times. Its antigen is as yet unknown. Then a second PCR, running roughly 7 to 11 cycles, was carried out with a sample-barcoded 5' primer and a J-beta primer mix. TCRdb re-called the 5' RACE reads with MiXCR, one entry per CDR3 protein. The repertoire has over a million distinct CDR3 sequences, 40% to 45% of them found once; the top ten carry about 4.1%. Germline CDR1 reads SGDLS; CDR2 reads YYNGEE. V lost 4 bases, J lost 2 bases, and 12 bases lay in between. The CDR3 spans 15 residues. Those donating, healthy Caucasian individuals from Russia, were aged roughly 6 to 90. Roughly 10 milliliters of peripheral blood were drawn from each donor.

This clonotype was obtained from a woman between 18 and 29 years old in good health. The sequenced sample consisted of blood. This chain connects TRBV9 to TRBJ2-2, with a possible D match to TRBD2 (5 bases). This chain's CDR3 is CASSQAVTNTGELFF. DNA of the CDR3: TGTGCCAGCAGCCAAGCGGTAACCAACACCGGGGAGCTGTTTTTT.